Below are 10 T cell receptor beta chains sequenced from a single sample in a study of T cell repertoires in cytomegalovirus infection. From the reads, TCRdb called clonotypes with MiXCR, one entry per CDR3 protein. The top ten clones hold roughly 25% of a sample with roughly 180,000 distinct CDR3 sequences, 20% to 25% of them seen once. For these TCRs, the target antigens are not known. Specimen: CD8+ T cells from cultured PBMCs, collected from culture after CMV antigen stimulation. These receptors all come from a human donor in good health (CMV status not recorded). Some clones in this sample may be carry-over from other donors' samples.

The genes are TRBV24-1 and TRBJ1-5, with D uncertain. The germline V gene has CDR1 KGHDR and CDR2 SFDVKD. The length of the CDR3 is 14 residues. Trimming pared 5 bases from V and 3 bases from J, leaving 10 bases between. In DNA form, the CDR3 reads TGTGCCACCAGTGCGGGAGGTTTCAATCAGCCCCAGCATTTT. This codes for CATSAGGFNQPQHF.

Only a few counts were recorded for this clonotype. The rearrangement joins TRBV7-6 to TRBJ1-6, with 10 bases fitting TRBD1. This CDR3 is 15 amino acids long. The V segment lost 5 bases and the J segment 7 bases; nucleotides outside the gene matches: 5. Germline lookup yields CDR1 SGHVS and CDR2 FNYEAQ. The CDR3 DNA reads TGTGCCAGCAGCAACGCGGGACAGGGGAATTCACCCCTCCACTTT. Protein sequence: CASSNAGQGNSPLHF.

The table lists this clonotype with a few counts. The chain is built from TRBV2 and TRBJ1-2; D remains ambiguous. The germline gives CDR1 SNHLY, CDR2 FYNNEI. Trimming left V 4 bases short and J 6 bases short, with 12 bases between. The CDR3 is 13 amino acids. The CDR3 DNA reads TGTGCCAGCAGTGGACGCAGGTCCCATGGCTACACCTTC. Its translation is CASSGRRSHGYTF.

The chain couples TRBV7-2 to TRBJ2-4; D might be TRBD1 (5 bases). Germline V gene sequence: CDR1 SGHTA, CDR2 FQGNSA. The CDR3 contains 16 residues. V was shortened by 5 bases and J by 0 bases, with 14 bases between the two germline ends. The CDR3 DNA reads as TGTGCCAGCAGCGGCCGACAGTTTCTAGCCAAAAACATTCAGTACTTC. It translates to CASSGRQFLAKNIQYF.

This clonotype was recorded a few times. The V call is TRBV7-2, the J call TRBJ1-3; D is perhaps TRBD1 (6 bases). This CDR3 has 17 amino acids. The V end lost 6 bases, the J end lost 3 bases, and 21 bases lay between the germline ends. The V gene's germline CDR1 is SGHTA and CDR2 FQGNSA. DNA of the CDR3: TGTGCCAGCAGTCTCTCTTTTCCAGGGGTCGGTGGAAACACCATATATTTT. It is translated as CASSLSFPGVGGNTIYF.

The sample holds a few counts of this clonotype. The chain recombines TRBV7-2 with TRBJ1-3; D is possibly TRBD1 (5 bases). Trimming cost V 5 bases and J 2 bases, with 13 bases left between them. The CDR3 runs 15 residues. Per germline, CDR1 SGHTA and CDR2 FQGNSA. CDR3 in DNA: TGTGCCAGCAGCCCGGACACTCTTCCTGGAAACACCATATATTTT. Protein sequence: CASSPDTLPGNTIYF.

This clonotype was found a few times. The V call is TRBV4-1, the J call TRBJ2-7, with no clear D. This CDR3 region has 16 residues. In germline, CDR1 is MGHRA, CDR2 YSYEKL. V was cut by 0 bases and J by 5 bases, with 17 bases left in between. CDR3 in amino acids: CASSQEAFRTLDEQYF. The CDR3 DNA reads TGCGCCAGCAGCCAAGAGGCTTTCAGGACCCTCGACGAGCAGTACTTC.

The chain couples TRBV7-6 to TRBJ1-2, with D perhaps TRBD1 (6 bases). V lost 1 base to trimming and J lost 6 bases, with 27 bases between them. Germline CDR1 reads SGHVS; CDR2 reads FNYEAQ. The CDR3 is 19 amino acids. The CDR3 DNA reads TGTGCCAGCAGCTTAGGAACAGGGCCCGTAGCTTCGGGGTCTGATGGCTACACCTTC. This translates into CASSLGTGPVASGSDGYTF.

The chain combines TRBV7-6 with TRBJ2-5, with 10 bases identical to TRBD2. CDR1 is SGHVS and CDR2 is FNYEAQ in the germline V gene. V trimming: 8 bases; J trimming: 1 base; junction bases outside the gene matches: 4. This CDR3 has 14 amino acids. The CDR3 loop reads CASVAGGPQETQYF. The DNA of the CDR3 is TGTGCCAGCGTAGCGGGGGGACCCCAAGAGACCCAGTACTTC.

This clonotype was found a few times. The CDR3 region is CASSPAGVSYEQYF. The CDR3 region has the DNA TGTGCCAGCAGCCCAGCGGGCGTCTCCTACGAGCAGTACTTC. V and J are TRBV27 and TRBJ2-7, with a possible D match to TRBD2 (6 bases). The CDR3 is made up of 14 amino acids. With 6 bases removed from V and 0 bases from J, the gap between germline ends came to 12 bases. Germline lookup yields CDR1 MNHEY and CDR2 SMNVEV (reference sequence).